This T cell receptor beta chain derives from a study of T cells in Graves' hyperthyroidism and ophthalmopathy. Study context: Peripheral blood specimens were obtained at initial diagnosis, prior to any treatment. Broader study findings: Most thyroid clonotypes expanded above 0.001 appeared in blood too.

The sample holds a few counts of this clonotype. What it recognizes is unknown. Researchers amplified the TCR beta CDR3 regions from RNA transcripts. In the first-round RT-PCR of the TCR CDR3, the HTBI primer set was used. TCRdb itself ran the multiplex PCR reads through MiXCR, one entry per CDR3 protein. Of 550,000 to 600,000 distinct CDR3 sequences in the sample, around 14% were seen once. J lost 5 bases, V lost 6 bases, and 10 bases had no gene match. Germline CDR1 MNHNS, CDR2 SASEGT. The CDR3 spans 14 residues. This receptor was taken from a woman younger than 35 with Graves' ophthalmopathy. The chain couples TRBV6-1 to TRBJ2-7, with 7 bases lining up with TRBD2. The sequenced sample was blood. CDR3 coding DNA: TGTGCCAGCAGCACCAGAGCCCGGGGGGACGAGCAGTACTTC. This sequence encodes CASSTRARGDEQYF.